This TCR beta chain was recorded in a study of cytomegalovirus exposure and HLA in healthy donors. Study-wide background: A prior study identified approximately 120 million unique TCR beta sequences from around 180 million T cells. Study outcomes and limitations: Previously analyzed data showed that most TCR beta V segments were productive at a frequency of about 87% or about 30%.

The ends were cut back, 6 bases at V and 3 bases at J, with 12 bases in the middle. The CDR3 is made up of 13 amino acids. Germline CDR1 ENHRY, CDR2 SYGVKD. Concerning this clone: The antigen is undetermined.

Vbeta (60) and Jbeta (13) primers were used in the PCR. This table comes from immunoSEQ multiplex PCR, and its TCRdb copy is limited to in-frame clones, with some not included. The sample lists approximately 200,000 clones, roughly 85% occurring once. This TCR came from a woman aged 30 to 39 in good health and CMV-seropositive. Material for sequencing was PBMCs. The chain couples TRBV10-3 to TRBJ2-7; a possible D gene is TRBD1 (5 bases). The CDR3 DNA reads TGTGCCATCAGAGACAGTTTAGGCTACGAGCAGTACTTC. Its translation: CAIRDSLGYEQYF.